The rows below give T cell receptor beta chains drawn from one sample of a study of T cell repertoires in cytomegalovirus infection. These receptors lack a known antigen. TCRdb re-derived calls from the reads in MiXCR, one entry per CDR3 protein. The sample lists around 99,000 distinct CDR3 sequences; approximately 28% were seen once. The sample in question was CD8+ T cells from cultured PBMCs, obtained from culture after CMV antigen stimulation. Receptor source: a human donor in good health (CMV status not recorded). Some clones in this sample may be carry-over from other donors' samples. Each CDR3 is given with its conserved first and last residue. The D gene is left open where the match is weak. The size field is filled for only some rows; it gives once, few, many or a size class.

abundance: NA; d_gene: TRBD2; j_gene: TRBJ2-7; v_gene: TRBV15; CDR3aa: CATSSGTSVSYEQYF; CDR3nt: TGTGCCACCAGTTCCGGGACTAGCGTTTCCTACGAGCAGTACTTC
abundance: many; d_gene: NA; j_gene: TRBJ1-4; v_gene: TRBV7-9; CDR3aa: CASSLAPDEKLFF; CDR3nt: TGTGCCAGCAGCTTAGCGCCGGACGAAAAACTGTTTTTT
abundance: once; d_gene: NA; j_gene: TRBJ2-7; v_gene: TRBV12-3/TRBV12-4; CDR3aa: CASSFQGTYEQYF; CDR3nt: TGTGCCAGCAGTTTTCAGGGGACCTACGAGCAGTACTTC
abundance: NA; d_gene: NA; j_gene: TRBJ2-7; v_gene: TRBV20-1; CDR3aa: CSASRGPTYEQYF; CDR3nt: TGCAGTGCTAGTAGGGGTCCTACCTACGAGCAGTACTTC
abundance: NA; d_gene: NA; j_gene: TRBJ1-2; v_gene: TRBV12-5; CDR3aa: CASGLSPGQIFLSGYTF; CDR3nt: TGTGCTAGTGGTTTGTCACCTGGCCAAATCTTCTTATCTGGCTACACCTTC
abundance: NA; d_gene: NA; j_gene: TRBJ2-1; v_gene: TRBV4-1; CDR3aa: CASSPLVFGGVSYNEQFF; CDR3nt: TGCGCCAGCAGCCCACTAGTGTTCGGGGGCGTCTCCTACAATGAGCAGTTCTTC
abundance: few; d_gene: NA; j_gene: TRBJ2-2; v_gene: TRBV6-2/TRBV6-3; CDR3aa: CASSHTPDLPGELFF; CDR3nt: TGTGCCAGCAGCCACACCCCGGACTTACCCGGGGAGCTGTTTTTT
abundance: NA; d_gene: TRBD1; j_gene: TRBJ2-2; v_gene: TRBV7-6; CDR3aa: CASSPGTGTGELFF; CDR3nt: TGTGCCAGCAGCCCCGGGACAGGGACCGGGGAGCTGTTTTTT
abundance: few; d_gene: TRBD2; j_gene: TRBJ2-3; v_gene: TRBV27; CDR3aa: CASSRSGGAITDTQYF; CDR3nt: TGTGCCAGCAGCCGGAGCGGGGGGGCCATTACAGATACGCAGTATTTT
abundance: NA; d_gene: TRBD2; j_gene: TRBJ2-3; v_gene: TRBV29-1; CDR3aa: CSVRGPSGGTTDTQYF; CDR3nt: TGCAGCGTCAGGGGCCCTAGCGGGGGGACCACAGATACGCAGTATTTT
abundance: few; d_gene: NA; j_gene: TRBJ1-2; v_gene: TRBV7-9; CDR3aa: CASSLAQIYGYTF; CDR3nt: TGTGCCAGCAGCTTGGCTCAGATCTATGGCTACACCTTC
abundance: NA; d_gene: NA; j_gene: TRBJ2-2; v_gene: TRBV12-3/TRBV12-4; CDR3aa: CASSFGPPPGELFF; CDR3nt: TGTGCCAGCAGTTTTGGGCCACCACCCGGGGAGCTGTTTTTT
abundance: NA; d_gene: NA; j_gene: TRBJ2-3; v_gene: TRBV11-2; CDR3aa: CASSWGGGGTDTQYF; CDR3nt: TGTGCCAGCAGCTGGGGAGGGGGGGGCACAGATACGCAGTATTTT
abundance: NA; d_gene: NA; j_gene: TRBJ2-6; v_gene: TRBV7-2; CDR3aa: CASSARDLSGANVLTF; CDR3nt: TGTGCCAGCAGCGCCAGGGATTTATCTGGGGCCAACGTCCTGACTTTC
abundance: NA; d_gene: TRBD2; j_gene: TRBJ2-3; v_gene: TRBV7-6; CDR3aa: CASSDGLAEGTDTQYF; CDR3nt: TGTGCCAGCAGCGACGGACTAGCGGAGGGCACAGATACGCAGTATTTT
abundance: NA; d_gene: TRBD1; j_gene: TRBJ2-5; v_gene: TRBV2; CDR3aa: CASSKGQGRETQYF; CDR3nt: TGTGCCAGCAGTAAGGGACAGGGAAGGGAGACCCAGTACTTC
abundance: NA; d_gene: TRBD1; j_gene: TRBJ2-2; v_gene: TRBV7-3; CDR3aa: CVSSRGQGRTGELFF; CDR3nt: TGTGTCAGCAGCCGGGGACAGGGCAGAACCGGGGAGCTGTTTTTT
abundance: NA; d_gene: NA; j_gene: TRBJ2-5; v_gene: TRBV5-1; CDR3aa: CASRPPIGSETQYF; CDR3nt: TGCGCCAGCAGACCACCTATTGGGAGCGAGACCCAGTACTTC
abundance: NA; d_gene: NA; j_gene: TRBJ1-1; v_gene: TRBV27; CDR3aa: CASHSSWGKGTEAFF; CDR3nt: TGTGCCAGCCACTCATCCTGGGGTAAGGGGACTGAAGCTTTCTTT
abundance: few; d_gene: NA; j_gene: TRBJ1-1; v_gene: TRBV7-8; CDR3aa: CASSLEAPAEAFF; CDR3nt: TGTGCCAGCAGCTTAGAGGCGCCCGCTGAAGCTTTCTTT
abundance: few; d_gene: NA; j_gene: TRBJ1-2; v_gene: TRBV6-1; CDR3aa: CASSVQGFF; CDR3nt: TGTGCCAGCAGTGTACAGGGATTCTTC
abundance: NA; d_gene: TRBD1; j_gene: TRBJ2-1; v_gene: TRBV14; CDR3aa: CASSQRGQSSYNEQFF; CDR3nt: TGTGCCAGCAGCCAACGGGGACAGAGCTCCTACAATGAGCAGTTCTTC
abundance: few; d_gene: TRBD1; j_gene: TRBJ1-6; v_gene: TRBV27; CDR3aa: CASSSGTGIGSPLHF; CDR3nt: TGTGCCAGCAGTTCAGGGACAGGGATAGGTTCACCCCTCCACTTT
abundance: once; d_gene: TRBD1; j_gene: TRBJ2-5; v_gene: TRBV20-1; CDR3aa: CSASRDRVQETQYF; CDR3nt: TGCAGTGCTAGCCGGGACAGGGTCCAAGAGACCCAGTACTTC
abundance: many; d_gene: TRBD1; j_gene: TRBJ1-6; v_gene: TRBV28; CDR3aa: CASSWAGDSYNSPLHF; CDR3nt: TGTGCCAGCAGTTGGGCTGGGGACAGCTATAATTCACCCCTCCACTTT
abundance: NA; d_gene: TRBD1; j_gene: TRBJ1-1; v_gene: TRBV13; CDR3aa: CASSLGLSGGRTEAFF; CDR3nt: TGTGCCAGCAGCTTAGGCCTCTCAGGGGGTAGAACTGAAGCTTTCTTT
abundance: few; d_gene: TRBD2; j_gene: TRBJ2-1; v_gene: TRBV9; CDR3aa: CASSPSKLAGGEVDEQFF; CDR3nt: TGTGCCAGCAGCCCTAGTAAACTAGCGGGGGGAGAAGTCGATGAGCAGTTCTTC
abundance: few; d_gene: TRBD1; j_gene: TRBJ1-1; v_gene: TRBV4-2; CDR3aa: CASSQDSDRDGAEAFF; CDR3nt: TGTGCCAGCAGCCAAGACTCTGACAGGGATGGAGCTGAAGCTTTCTTT
abundance: NA; d_gene: NA; j_gene: TRBJ1-1; v_gene: TRBV7-4; CDR3aa: CASIHSVGTEAFF; CDR3nt: TGTGCCAGCATCCACAGCGTGGGGACTGAAGCTTTCTTT
abundance: NA; d_gene: TRBD1; j_gene: TRBJ2-1; v_gene: TRBV6-1; CDR3aa: CASHQGDSYNEQFF; CDR3nt: TGTGCCAGCCATCAGGGGGACAGCTACAATGAGCAGTTCTTC
abundance: NA; d_gene: TRBD1; j_gene: TRBJ1-2; v_gene: TRBV20-1; CDR3aa: CSAGRTGLNYGYTF; CDR3nt: TGCAGTGCTGGAAGGACAGGGCTAAACTATGGCTACACCTTC
abundance: many; d_gene: TRBD2; j_gene: TRBJ2-7; v_gene: TRBV7-9; CDR3aa: CASSPPGLAGGYEQYF; CDR3nt: TGTGCCAGCAGCCCGCCGGGACTAGCGGGTGGCTACGAGCAGTACTTC
abundance: many; d_gene: TRBD1; j_gene: TRBJ1-6; v_gene: TRBV4-1; CDR3aa: CASSQDTGVDSPLHF; CDR3nt: TGCGCCAGCAGCCAGGACACAGGGGTCGATTCACCCCTCCACTTT
abundance: many; d_gene: NA; j_gene: TRBJ1-1; v_gene: TRBV7-2; CDR3aa: CASSLVGGDNTEAFF; CDR3nt: TGTGCCAGCAGCTTAGTAGGAGGAGATAACACTGAAGCTTTCTTT
abundance: once; d_gene: TRBD1; j_gene: TRBJ1-5; v_gene: TRBV19; CDR3aa: CASSPGTGLNQPQHF; CDR3nt: TGTGCCAGTAGTCCCGGGACAGGACTCAATCAGCCCCAGCATTTT
abundance: few; d_gene: NA; j_gene: TRBJ1-3; v_gene: TRBV6-5; CDR3aa: CASSYSRGPGNTIYF; CDR3nt: TGTGCCAGCAGTTACTCGAGAGGACCAGGAAACACCATATATTTT
abundance: few; d_gene: NA; j_gene: TRBJ1-3; v_gene: TRBV28; CDR3aa: CASSAILGKPSGNTIYF; CDR3nt: TGTGCCAGCAGTGCGATACTGGGTAAACCCTCTGGAAACACCATATATTTT
abundance: many; d_gene: TRBD1; j_gene: TRBJ2-5; v_gene: TRBV11-2; CDR3aa: CASSRPRTGGPRQETQYF; CDR3nt: TGTGCCAGCAGCCGCCCCCGGACAGGGGGCCCTCGCCAAGAGACCCAGTACTTC
abundance: NA; d_gene: TRBD2; j_gene: TRBJ2-5; v_gene: TRBV7-7; CDR3aa: CASSPRGGLAGEETQYF; CDR3nt: TGTGCCAGCAGCCCCCGCGGGGGACTAGCGGGGGAAGAGACCCAGTACTTC
abundance: NA; d_gene: TRBD2; j_gene: TRBJ2-1; v_gene: TRBV12-3/TRBV12-4; CDR3aa: CASSLISGGYNEQFF; CDR3nt: TGTGCCAGCAGTTTAATTAGCGGGGGATACAATGAGCAGTTCTTC
abundance: NA; d_gene: NA; j_gene: TRBJ1-1; v_gene: TRBV12-3/TRBV12-4; CDR3aa: CASSSQGNTEAFF; CDR3nt: TGTGCCAGCAGCTCCCAGGGGAACACTGAAGCTTTCTTT
abundance: many; d_gene: TRBD1; j_gene: TRBJ1-6; v_gene: TRBV27; CDR3aa: CASTAFDRGNSPLHF; CDR3nt: TGTGCCAGCACCGCCTTCGACAGGGGAAATTCACCCCTCCACTTT
abundance: few; d_gene: TRBD2; j_gene: TRBJ2-3; v_gene: TRBV5-1; CDR3aa: CASSLAGGAGLWTDTQYF; CDR3nt: TGCGCCAGCAGCTTGGCCGGGGGAGCGGGGCTGTGGACAGATACGCAGTATTTT
abundance: NA; d_gene: NA; j_gene: TRBJ2-1; v_gene: TRBV30; CDR3aa: CAWSGAGTSYNEQFF; CDR3nt: TGTGCCTGGAGCGGGGCGGGTACGTCCTACAATGAGCAGTTCTTC
abundance: few; d_gene: NA; j_gene: TRBJ2-2; v_gene: TRBV11-2; CDR3aa: CASSLDLGSPGELFF; CDR3nt: TGTGCCAGCAGCTTAGATCTGGGGTCCCCCGGGGAGCTGTTTTTT
abundance: NA; d_gene: TRBD2; j_gene: TRBJ2-5; v_gene: TRBV7-6; CDR3aa: CASSLALAVETQYF; CDR3nt: TGTGCCAGCAGCTTAGCACTAGCGGTCGAGACCCAGTACTTC
abundance: NA; d_gene: NA; j_gene: TRBJ2-2; v_gene: TRBV11-2; CDR3aa: CASTTWETENTGELFF; CDR3nt: TGTGCCAGCACCACATGGGAGACGGAGAACACCGGGGAGCTGTTTTTT
abundance: NA; d_gene: NA; j_gene: TRBJ2-7; v_gene: TRBV12-3/TRBV12-4; CDR3aa: CASSRPGTPLEQYF; CDR3nt: TGTGCCAGCAGCCGGCCCGGTACACCCCTCGAGCAGTACTTC
abundance: few; d_gene: TRBD2; j_gene: TRBJ2-3; v_gene: TRBV2; CDR3aa: CASSEESSGGPPTDTQYF; CDR3nt: TGTGCCAGCAGTGAAGAGAGTAGCGGGGGGCCCCCCACAGATACGCAGTATTTT
abundance: many; d_gene: NA; j_gene: TRBJ2-3; v_gene: TRBV19; CDR3aa: CASSMAGSTDTQYF; CDR3nt: TGTGCCAGTAGTATGGCGGGATCCACAGATACGCAGTATTTT